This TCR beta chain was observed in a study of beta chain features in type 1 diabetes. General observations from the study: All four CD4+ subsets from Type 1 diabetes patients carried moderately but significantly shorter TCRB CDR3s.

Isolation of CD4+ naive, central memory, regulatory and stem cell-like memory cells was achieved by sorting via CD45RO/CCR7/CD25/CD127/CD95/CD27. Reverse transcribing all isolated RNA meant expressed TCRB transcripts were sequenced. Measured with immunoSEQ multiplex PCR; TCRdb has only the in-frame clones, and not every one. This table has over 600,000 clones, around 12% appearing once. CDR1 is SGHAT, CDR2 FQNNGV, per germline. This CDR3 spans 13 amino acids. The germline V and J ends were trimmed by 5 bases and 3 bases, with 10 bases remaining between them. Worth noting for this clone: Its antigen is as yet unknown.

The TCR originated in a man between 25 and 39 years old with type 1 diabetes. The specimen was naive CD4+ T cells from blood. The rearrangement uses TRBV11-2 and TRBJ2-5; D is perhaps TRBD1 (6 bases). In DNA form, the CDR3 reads TGTGCCAGCAGCAGGACAGCCAAAGAGACCCAGTACTTC. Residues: CASSRTAKETQYF.